These 27 T cell receptor beta chains originate from one sample sequenced in a study of CD8 T cells in Susac syndrome. The RNA, 0.5 to 1 ug, was put through reverse transcription using random hexamers. TCRdb re-called the immunoSEQ multiplex PCR reads through MiXCR, storing one row per CDR3 protein. The sample consists of over 150,000 distinct CDR3 sequences, 90% to 95% of them appearing once. Sequenced material: CD4+ T cells from PBMCs. The source of these receptors is a human donor with multiple sclerosis.

The chain is built from TRBV15 and TRBJ1-5, with D perhaps matching TRBD1 (5 bases). CDR1 is LNHNV and CDR2 is YYDKDF in the germline V gene (reference sequence). The CDR3 loop spans 14 amino acids. With 3 bases removed from V and 7 bases from J, the gap between germline ends came to 13 bases. DNA of the CDR3: TGTGCCACCAGCAGGTTGATAGGGGACCAGCCCCAGCATTTT. It codes for CATSRLIGDQPQHF.

This clonotype was counted a single time. The chain is built from TRBV18 and TRBJ2-4; 15 nucleotides match TRBD2. The V gene's germline CDR1 is KGHSH and CDR2 LQKENI. This CDR3 is 16 amino acids long. After removal of 3 bases from V and 9 bases from J, the junction contained 6 bases not matched to a gene. CDR3 residues: CASSPRGLAGGLIQYF. DNA for the CDR3: TGTGCCAGCTCACCGCGAGGACTAGCGGGAGGGCTCATTCAGTACTTC.

This clonotype occurred once. The genes are TRBV19 and TRBJ2-2, with 8 bases that match TRBD1. V shed 5 bases and J 7 bases; nucleotides not matched to a gene: 6. Germline V gives CDR1 LNHDA, CDR2 SQIVND (reference sequence). The CDR3 has 14 residues. CDR3 in amino acids: CASSVTGAVGELFF. The CDR3 DNA is TGTGCCAGTAGTGTGACAGGGGCTGTCGGGGAGCTGTTTTTT.

This clonotype was seen once. The rearrangement links TRBV18 to TRBJ2-7, with 9 bases identical to TRBD2. The germline V gene encodes CDR1 KGHSH and CDR2 LQKENI. The V gene end was trimmed by 2 bases and the J gene end by 9 bases; junction bases not matched to a gene: 11. CDR3 length: 15 amino acids. This chain's CDR3 is CASSPGGLAGYVQYF. The CDR3 DNA is TGTGCCAGCTCACCAGGCGGGCTAGCGGGATATGTGCAGTACTTC.

This chain connects TRBV20-1 to TRBJ1-1, with D unresolved. Trimming pared 3 bases from V and 0 bases from J, leaving 5 bases between. This CDR3 contains 12 residues. Germline V gives CDR1 DFQATT, CDR2 SNEGSKA (reference sequence). The CDR3 DNA is TGCAGTGCTAGTGCAGTGAACACTGAAGCTTTCTTT. Amino acids: CSASAVNTEAFF.

The chain recombines TRBV7-3 with TRBJ2-3; 9 bases are shared with TRBD2. The germline gives CDR1 SGHTA, CDR2 FQGTGA. The CDR3 covers 14 residues. V lost 5 bases and J lost 5; bases outside the gene matches: 5. CDR3 coding DNA: TGTGCCAGCAGCGCGCGGGGGGGTAGAGATACGCAGTATTTT. Its translation: CASSARGGRDTQYF.

The chain joins TRBV29-1 to TRBJ2-5; TRBD1 matches at 7 bases. CDR3 size: 14 residues. Germline CDR1 and CDR2: SQVTM and ANQGSEA. The V gene end was trimmed by 6 bases and the J gene end by 2 bases; junction bases not matched to a gene: 9. In DNA, the CDR3 is TGCAGCGTCTTACCGACAGGGTGGCAAGAGACCCAGTACTTC. This encodes CSVLPTGWQETQYF.

This rearrangement joins TRBV4-1 to TRBJ2-1; D not certain. With 0 bases removed from V and 13 bases from J, the gap between germline ends came to 10 bases. Per the germline V gene, CDR1 is MGHRA and CDR2 is YSYEKL. This CDR3 is 12 amino acids long. CDR3 sequence: CASSQDLGLQFF. As DNA, the CDR3 is TGCGCCAGCAGCCAAGATCTCGGGCTTCAGTTCTTC.

V gene TRBV3-1 combines with J gene TRBJ2-5; TRBD1 or TRBD2 may be the D gene (5 bases each). This CDR3 is 14 amino acids long. V lost 3 bases and J 4 bases, leaving 12 bases between the germline ends. Looked up from germline, CDR1 is LGHDT and CDR2 is YNNKEL (reference sequence). The CDR3 coding sequence is TGTGCCAGCAGCCACCGAGGGCAGGGAGAGACCCAGTACTTC. Its translation is CASSHRGQGETQYF.

The chain is built from TRBV5-1 and TRBJ2-1; weak D call: TRBD1 (5 bases). Germline-derived CDR1 and CDR2 are SGHRS and YFSETQ. V shed 0 bases and J shed 0 bases, with 10 bases lying between them. The CDR3 has 16 amino acids. This chain's CDR3 is CASSLAPQGSYNEQFF. The CDR3 DNA follows: TGCGCCAGCAGCTTGGCCCCGCAGGGCTCCTACAATGAGCAGTTCTTC. The full variable domain, rest sourced from reference TRBV5-1 and TRBJ2-1, is KAGVTQTPRYLIKTRGQQVTLSCSPISGHRSVSWYQQTPGQGLQFLFEYFSETQRNKGNFPGRFSGRQFSNSRSEMNVSTLELGDSALYLCASSLAPQGSYNEQFFGPGTRLTVL.

This chain joins TRBV3-1 and TRBJ1-2; D is ambiguous. V was shortened by 8 bases and J by 10 bases, with 14 bases between the two germline ends. This CDR3 region has 11 residues. Looked up from germline, CDR1 is LGHDT and CDR2 is YNNKEL (reference sequence). The CDR3 sequence is CASGSPDYYTF. CDR3 in DNA: TGTGCCAGCGGGTCCCCCGATTACTACACCTTC.

J is TRBJ2-5 and V is TRBV30; TRBD1 matches 9 bases. The V segment lost 2 bases and the J segment 6 bases; nucleotides outside the gene matches: 10. The V gene's germline CDR1 is GTSNPN and CDR2 SVGIG (reference sequence). The CDR3 is 15 amino acids. CDR3 in amino acids: CAWSIETGGRKTQYF. As DNA, the CDR3 is TGTGCCTGGAGTATAGAGACAGGGGGTCGGAAGACCCAGTACTTC.

The V and J genes are TRBV12-3 or TRBV12-4 and TRBJ2-7; 10 bases align to TRBD1. Losses at the gene ends were 6 bases for V and 4 bases for J; bases not matched to a gene: 9. The CDR3 has 15 residues. CDR3 amino acids: CASSIGDRGIYEQYF. As DNA, the CDR3 is TGTGCCAGCAGCATCGGGGACAGGGGTATTTACGAGCAGTACTTC.

V is TRBV24-1 and J is TRBJ1-2, with D unclear. The CDR3 contains 14 residues. Germline V CDR1 and CDR2: KGHDR, SFDVKD. V was pared by 10 bases and J by 1 base, with 15 bases between. The CDR3 loop reads CATSRAGDNYGYTF. In DNA, the CDR3 is TGTGCCACAAGTCGGGCAGGTGATAACTATGGCTACACCTTC.

The chain uses TRBV20-1 and TRBJ1-1; D remains unclear. V lost 2 bases and J 1 base, leaving 2 bases between the germline ends. The germline CDR1 and CDR2 sequences are DFQATT and SNEGSKA (reference sequence). CDR3 length equals 11 residues. The CDR3 loop reads CSARPNTEAFF. DNA of the CDR3: TGCAGTGCTAGACCGAACACTGAAGCTTTCTTT.

This rearrangement joins TRBV20-1 to TRBJ2-3; unclear D gene. In germline, CDR1 is DFQATT, CDR2 SNEGSKA (reference sequence). The CDR3 runs to 10 residues. The V gene lost 5 bases and the J gene lost 2 bases, with 2 bases spanning the gap. Written as DNA, the CDR3 is TGCAGTGCTTACACAGATACGCAGTATTTT. Translating gives CSAYTDTQYF.

The chain employs TRBV6-6 and TRBJ2-1; no clear D. Germline CDR1 MNHNY, CDR2 SVGAGI (reference sequence). V lost 2 bases, J lost 8 bases, and 10 bases lay in between. CDR3 length equals 13 residues. This chain's CDR3 is CASSYGPVDEQFF. CDR3 sequence (DNA): TGTGCCAGCAGTTACGGGCCCGTCGATGAGCAGTTCTTC.

The rearrangement joins TRBV10-3 to TRBJ2-3; perhaps TRBD2 as D (5 bases). Germline CDR1 and CDR2: ENHRY and SYGVKD. The CDR3 has 15 residues. V lost 0 bases and J lost 7, with 14 bases in between. As DNA, the CDR3 is TGTGCCATCAGTGAGTCTGGCGGGCCGGTAAATACGCAGTATTTT. Its protein product is CAISESGGPVNTQYF.

V is TRBV7-6 and J is TRBJ2-3; 9 nucleotides match TRBD2. Trimming took 5 bases from V and 5 from J; bases not matched to a gene: 11. CDR1 and CDR2 (germline): SGHVS, FNYEAQ. This CDR3 contains 16 residues. The CDR3 reads CASSPQGGGAEDTQYF. CDR3 bases: TGTGCCAGCAGCCCCCAGGGCGGGGGGGCTGAAGATACGCAGTATTTT.

The genes are TRBV19 and TRBJ2-7, with D possibly TRBD1 on 5 matching bases. Trimming removed 6 bases at V and 1 base at J, with 13 bases between. Per the germline V gene, CDR1 is LNHDA and CDR2 is SQIVND (reference sequence). The CDR3 has 14 amino acids. The CDR3 protein is CASSTTDTSYEQYF. In DNA form, the CDR3 reads TGTGCCAGTAGCACAACGGACACGTCCTACGAGCAGTACTTC.

This chain connects TRBV3-1 to TRBJ2-1; no definite D call. The germline CDR1 and CDR2 sequences are LGHDT and YNNKEL (reference sequence). V shed 4 bases and J shed 8 bases, with 9 bases lying between them. The CDR3 totals 12 residues. CDR3 bases: TGTGCCAGCAGCCTATATGACGATGAGCAGTTCTTC. Translation: CASSLYDDEQFF.

V is TRBV2 and J is TRBJ2-5; tentatively, D is TRBD2 (5 bases). CDR1 and CDR2 from the germline V gene are SNHLY and FYNNEI. The CDR3 sequence is 11 residues long. Trimming cost V 11 bases and J 5 bases, with 12 bases left between them. Written as DNA, the CDR3 is TGTGCCGTCAGGACTTGGGAGACCCAGTACTTC. Translating it yields CAVRTWETQYF.

The rearrangement uses TRBV29-1 and TRBJ2-7; a weak D match, TRBD2 (6 bases). This CDR3 is built from 12 residues. The germline CDR1 and CDR2 sequences are SQVTM and ANQGSEA. Trimming took off 3 bases at V and 6 bases at J, with 12 bases between the two ends. Here the CDR3 DNA reads TGCAGCGTTGAGGAGGGAATTTCCGAGCAGTACTTC. This codes for CSVEEGISEQYF.

This chain uses TRBV30 with TRBJ2-3, with D possibly matching TRBD2 (6 bases). The germline CDR1 and CDR2 sequences are GTSNPN and SVGIG (reference sequence). The CDR3 has 13 amino acids. V lost 0 bases and J lost 4, with 8 bases in between. The CDR3: CAWSVRRADTQYF. The CDR3 DNA sequence: TGTGCCTGGAGTGTTCGGAGGGCAGATACGCAGTATTTT.

The V gene is TRBV30, the J gene TRBJ1-2; 8 bases line up with TRBD1. This CDR3 is built from 13 residues. The germline V gene encodes CDR1 GTSNPN and CDR2 SVGIG (reference sequence). The V segment lost 0 bases and the J segment 9 bases; nucleotides outside the gene matches: 6. The chain's CDR3 is CAWSVRTGQRYTF. DNA of the CDR3: TGTGCCTGGAGTGTACGGACAGGGCAGCGCTACACCTTC.

The chain recombines TRBV29-1 with TRBJ2-2, with 7 bases identical to TRBD1. The CDR3 runs 15 residues. Trimming took 6 bases from V and 4 from J; bases not matched to a gene: 11. CDR1 is SQVTM and CDR2 is ANQGSEA in the germline V gene. In DNA form, the CDR3 reads TGCAGCGTCACGACAGGGAGACCGGTCACCGGGGAGCTGTTTTTT. This gives the protein CSVTTGRPVTGELFF.

This clonotype occurred once. One end of the junction varies from germline; a read error may be responsible. The V call is TRBV7-9, the J call TRBJ2-2, with D perhaps being TRBD1 or TRBD2 (6 bases each). Germline CDR1 SEHNR, CDR2 FQNEAQ (reference sequence). The CDR3 is made up of 12 amino acids. As DNA, the CDR3 is TGTGCCAGCAGCTGGGGGGCCGGGGAGCTTTTTTTT. It codes for CASSWGAGELFF. Drawing the rest from reference TRBV7-9 and TRBJ2-2, the complete variable domain is DTGVSQNPRHKITKRGQNVTFRCDPISEHNRLYWYRQTLGQGPEFLTYFQNEAQLEKSRLLSDRFSAERPKGSFSTLEIQRTEQGDSAMYLCASSWGAGELFFGEGSRLTVL.